The 9 T cell receptor beta chains below come from one sample, sequenced in a study of tumor and adjacent non-tumor tissue in lung cancer. A modified ARM-PCR protocol with three rounds of nested PCR amplified TCRbeta. One entry per CDR3 protein results from TCRdb running MiXCR on the multiplex PCR reads. The repertoire holds around 80,000 distinct CDR3 sequences, 76% seen once, with under 40% in the top ten. No cell sorting was done before RNA was extracted from the tissue. The normal lung tissue was taken more than 3 cm from the tumor edge. The sample consisted of distant non-tumor lung tissue. These receptors originate from a man aged 65 to 85 with non-small cell lung cancer.

Regarding this clonotype: Its ends do not fully match the called genes, so a read error is possible. The V call is TRBV28, the J call TRBJ2-2; perhaps D is TRBD1 or TRBD2 (5 bases each). CDR3 length: 15 amino acids. CDR1 MDHEN and CDR2 SYDVKM come from the germline V gene. The CDR3 nucleotides read TGTGCCAGCAGTACTCATGGGGCGAACACCGGGGACCTGTTTTTT. Its translation is CASSTHGANTGDLFF. The variable domain in full, completed from reference TRBV28 and TRBJ2-2, reads DVKVTQSSRYLVKRTGEKVFLECVQDMDHENMFWYRQDPGLGLRLIYFSYDVKMKEKGDIPEGYSVSREKKERFSLILESASTNQTSMYLCASSTHGANTGDLFFGEGSRLTVL.

As to this clonotype: Mismatch with germline at one junction end may stem from a read error. The gene calls are TRBV30 and TRBJ1-3; possibly TRBD1 for D (6 bases). Germline-derived CDR1 and CDR2 are GTSNPN and SVGIG (reference sequence). This CDR3 comprises 13 residues. For the CDR3, the DNA is TGTGTGTGGACAGAGCCCTCCGGAAACACCATATGTTTT. Encoded protein: CVWTEPSGNTICF.

Note on this clonotype: Likely a read error: the CDR3 ends without its conserved phenylalanine or tryptophan. This sequence joins TRBV29-1 and TRBJ2-1; D is unresolved. The CDR3 is made up of 12 amino acids. CDR1 is SQVTM and CDR2 is ANQGSEA in the germline V gene. Trimming took off 2 bases at V and 12 bases at J, with 14 bases between the two ends. This CDR3 is CSVEYGPDSQFL. As DNA, the CDR3 is TGCAGCGTTGAATACGGACCCGACTCGCAGTTCTTA.

Concerning this clonotype itself: The junction shows a germline mismatch at one end, possibly a read error. V gene TRBV12-3 or TRBV12-4 combines with J gene TRBJ2-3; unclear D gene. CDR3 length: 11 amino acids. The CDR3 sequence: CASIIKDTHHF. CDR3 coding DNA: TGTGCCAGCATTATTAAAGATACGCATCATTTT.

The chain links TRBV28 to TRBJ2-3; D gene ambiguous. V dropped 7 bases and J dropped 3 bases, with 20 bases sitting between them. CDR3 length: 16 amino acids. CDR1 is MDHEN and CDR2 is SYDVKM in the germline V gene. As DNA, the CDR3 is TGTGCCAGCAATAGTCCGGGCGCGCCTAGTACAGATACGCAGTATTTT. It codes for CASNSPGAPSTDTQYF.

This clonotype occurred a few times. This could be a read error, since a much larger clone is one nucleotide away. The V and J genes are TRBV29-1 and TRBJ2-1, with 8 positions matching TRBD2. CDR1 SQVTM and CDR2 ANQGSEA come from the germline V gene. The CDR3 consists of 17 residues. The CDR3 DNA is TGCAGCGCTGAAGATTGGTCCGGGAGGGCCTCCTACAATGAGCAGTTCTTC. Amino acids: CSAEDWSGRASYNEQFF.

Points on this clonotype: A much larger clone lies a single base off, so this may be a read error. This chain joins TRBV6-2 or TRBV6-3 and TRBJ1-1; D is unclear. Germline V gene sequence: CDR1 MNHEY, CDR2 SVGEGT. The CDR3 is made up of 14 amino acids. CDR3 protein: CASSYAVRNTGAFF. CDR3 bases: TGTGCCAGCAGTTACGCCGTCAGAAACACTGGAGCTTTCTTT.

This clonotype was detected a few times. This CDR3 is missing its conserved last phenylalanine or tryptophan, likely due to a read error. V gene TRBV24-1 combines with J gene TRBJ2-5; possible D gene TRBD1, 6 bases. V lost 4 bases to trimming and J lost 2 bases, with 13 bases between them. The CDR3 is made up of 15 amino acids. Germline assignment: CDR1 KGHDR and CDR2 SFDVKD. The CDR3 loop reads CATSEPAGVQETQYL. CDR3 bases: TGTGCCACCAGTGAGCCGGCAGGGGTTCAAGAGACCCAGTACCTC.

Turning to this clonotype: The junction and the germline gene differ at one end; a read error may be behind it. The chain links TRBV5-4 to TRBJ2-5; 9 nucleotides line up with TRBD2. CDR3 size: 16 residues. CDR1 is SGHNT, CDR2 YYREEE, per germline (reference sequence). The CDR3 protein is CASSLGSGGVRGTQYF. In nucleotides, the CDR3 is TGTGCCAGCAGTTTGGGTAGCGGGGGTGTGAGGGGGACACAGTACTTC.